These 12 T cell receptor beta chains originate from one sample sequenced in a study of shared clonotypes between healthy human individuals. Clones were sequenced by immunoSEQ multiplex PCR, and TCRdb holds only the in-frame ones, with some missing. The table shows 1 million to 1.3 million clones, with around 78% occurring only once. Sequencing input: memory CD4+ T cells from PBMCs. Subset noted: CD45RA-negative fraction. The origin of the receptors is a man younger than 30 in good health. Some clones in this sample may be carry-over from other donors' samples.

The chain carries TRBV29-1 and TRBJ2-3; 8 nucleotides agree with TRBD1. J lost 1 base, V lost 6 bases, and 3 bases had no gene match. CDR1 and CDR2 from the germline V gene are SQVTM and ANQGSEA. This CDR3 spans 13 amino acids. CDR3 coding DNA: TGCAGCGTACTGACAGGGGGCACAGATACGCAGTATTTT. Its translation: CSVLTGGTDTQYF.

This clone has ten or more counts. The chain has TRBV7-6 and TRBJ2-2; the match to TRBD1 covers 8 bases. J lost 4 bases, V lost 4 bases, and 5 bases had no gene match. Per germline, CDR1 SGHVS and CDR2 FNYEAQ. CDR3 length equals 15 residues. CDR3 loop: CASSSGGASTGELFF. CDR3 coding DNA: TGTGCCAGCAGCTCAGGGGGCGCGAGCACCGGGGAGCTGTTTTTT. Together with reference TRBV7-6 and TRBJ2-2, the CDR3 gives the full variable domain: GAGVSQSPRYKVTKRGQDVALRCDPISGHVSLYWYRQALGQGPEFLTYFNYEAQQDKSGLPNDRFSAERPEGSISTLTIQRTEQRDSAMYRCASSSGGASTGELFFGEGSRLTVL.

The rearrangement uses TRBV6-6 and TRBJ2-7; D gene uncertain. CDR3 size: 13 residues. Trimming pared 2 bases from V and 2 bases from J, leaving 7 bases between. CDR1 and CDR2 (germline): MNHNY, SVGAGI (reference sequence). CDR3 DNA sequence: TGTGCCAGCAGTTACGCGGAAACCTACGAGCAGTACTTC. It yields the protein CASSYAETYEQYF.

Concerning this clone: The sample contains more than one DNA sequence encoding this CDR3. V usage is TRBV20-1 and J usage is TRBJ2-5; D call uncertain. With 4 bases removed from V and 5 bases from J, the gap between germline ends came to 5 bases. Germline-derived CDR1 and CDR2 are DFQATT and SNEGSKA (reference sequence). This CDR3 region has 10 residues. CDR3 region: CSATRETQYF. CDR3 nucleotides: TGCAGTGCTACGAGGGAGACCCAGTACTTC.

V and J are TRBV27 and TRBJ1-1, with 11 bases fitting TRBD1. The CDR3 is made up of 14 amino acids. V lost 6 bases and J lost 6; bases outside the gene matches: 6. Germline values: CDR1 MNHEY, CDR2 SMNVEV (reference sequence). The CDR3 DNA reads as TGTGCCAGCAGGCGGACAGGGGGCGAATCTGAAGCTTTCTTT. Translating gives CASRRTGGESEAFF.

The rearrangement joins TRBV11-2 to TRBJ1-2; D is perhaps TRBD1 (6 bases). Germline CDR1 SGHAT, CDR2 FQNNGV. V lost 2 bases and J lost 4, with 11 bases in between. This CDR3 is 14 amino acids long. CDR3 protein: CASSLIQGGYGYTF. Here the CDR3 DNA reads TGTGCCAGCAGCTTAATACAGGGAGGCTATGGCTACACCTTC.

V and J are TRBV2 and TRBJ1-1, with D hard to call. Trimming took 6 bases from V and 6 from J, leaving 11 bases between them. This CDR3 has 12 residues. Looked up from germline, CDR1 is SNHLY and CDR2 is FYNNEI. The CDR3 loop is CASRGLEAEAFF. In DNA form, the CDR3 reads TGTGCCAGCAGGGGGTTGGAGGCTGAAGCTTTCTTT.

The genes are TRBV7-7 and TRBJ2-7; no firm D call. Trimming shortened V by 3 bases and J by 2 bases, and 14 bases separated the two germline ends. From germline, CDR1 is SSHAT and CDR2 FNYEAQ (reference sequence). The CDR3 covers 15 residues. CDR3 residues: CASSFRQYEPYEQYF. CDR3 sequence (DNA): TGTGCCAGCAGCTTTCGCCAGTACGAACCCTACGAGCAGTACTTC.

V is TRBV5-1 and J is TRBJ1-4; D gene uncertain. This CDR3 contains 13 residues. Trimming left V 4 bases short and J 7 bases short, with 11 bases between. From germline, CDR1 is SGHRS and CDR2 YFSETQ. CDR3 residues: CASSLLGVEKLFF. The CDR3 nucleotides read TGCGCCAGCAGCCTACTGGGTGTTGAAAAACTGTTTTTT.

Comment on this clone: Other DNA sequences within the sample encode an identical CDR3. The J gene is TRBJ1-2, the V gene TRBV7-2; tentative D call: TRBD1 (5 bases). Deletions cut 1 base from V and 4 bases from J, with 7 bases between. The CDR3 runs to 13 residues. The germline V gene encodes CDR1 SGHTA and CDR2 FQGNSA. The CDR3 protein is CASSLGGFYGYTF. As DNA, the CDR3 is TGTGCCAGCAGCTTAGGGGGGTTCTATGGCTACACCTTC.

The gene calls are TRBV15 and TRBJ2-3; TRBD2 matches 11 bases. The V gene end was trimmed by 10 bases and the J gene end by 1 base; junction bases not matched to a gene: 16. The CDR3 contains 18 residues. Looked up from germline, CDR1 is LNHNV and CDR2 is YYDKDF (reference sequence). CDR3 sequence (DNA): TGTGCCATCTCCGGAGAGGGACTAGCGGACTTGCGCACAGATACGCAGTATTTT. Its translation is CAISGEGLADLRTDTQYF.

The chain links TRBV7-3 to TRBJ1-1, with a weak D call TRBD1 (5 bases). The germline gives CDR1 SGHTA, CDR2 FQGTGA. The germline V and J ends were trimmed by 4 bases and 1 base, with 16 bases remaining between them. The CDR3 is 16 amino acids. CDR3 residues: CASSSRAARRNTEAFF. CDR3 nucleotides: TGTGCCAGCAGCTCCAGGGCAGCACGGCGGAACACTGAAGCTTTCTTT.